This TCR beta chain was obtained from a study of CD8+CD57+ T cells in acquired aplastic anemia. The V end was cut by 6 bases, the J end by 2 bases, with 12 bases between. The CDR3 runs 14 residues. From germline, CDR1 is WNHNN and CDR2 SYGVQD (reference sequence). Profiling that covered TCR beta VDJ and CDR3 relied on genomic DNA as its template. TCRdb reprocessed the reads via MiXCR and lists one record per CDR3 protein. This sample carries roughly 150,000 distinct CDR3 sequences, approximately 40% of them seen once, and the ten largest clones take about 1.1%. This chain uses TRBV10-1 with TRBJ2-3; D possibly corresponds to TRBD1 (6 bases). Sequencing used sorted CD4+, CD8+, or CD8+CD57+ T cells (not recorded which) from PBMCs. This TCR derives from a human donor in good health. DNA of the CDR3: TGCGCCAGCAGCGACGGACAGATCACAGATACGCAGTATTTT. It is translated as CASSDGQITDTQYF.